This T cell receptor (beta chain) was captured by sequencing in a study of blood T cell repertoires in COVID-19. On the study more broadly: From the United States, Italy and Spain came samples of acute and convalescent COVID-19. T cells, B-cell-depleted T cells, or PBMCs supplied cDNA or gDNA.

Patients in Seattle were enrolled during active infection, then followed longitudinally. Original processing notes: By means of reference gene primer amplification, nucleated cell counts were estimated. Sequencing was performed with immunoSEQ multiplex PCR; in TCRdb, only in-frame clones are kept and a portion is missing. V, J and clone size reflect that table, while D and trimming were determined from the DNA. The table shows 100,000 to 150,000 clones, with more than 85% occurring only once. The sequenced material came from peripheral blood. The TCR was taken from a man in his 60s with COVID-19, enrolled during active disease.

CDR3 DNA sequence: TGTGCCAGCAGCTTTACTAGAAGGGTTAATGGCAATGAGCAGTTCTTC. Translating gives CASSFTRRVNGNEQFF. The V call is TRBV5-4, the J call TRBJ2-1, with D tentatively TRBD2 (5 bases). Germline loops: CDR1 SGHNT, CDR2 YYREEE (reference sequence). The CDR3 totals 16 residues. V lost 2 bases and J lost 6, with 18 bases in between.